This T cell receptor beta chain was obtained from a study of T cell clonotyping in hematopoietic cell transplantation (dated by TCRdb to the early 2020s). For context, the study as a whole: A total of 130 to 150 blood samples were collected in the study from a few dozen consecutive transplant recipients and their related donors. Recruitment of patients was conducted between 2015 and early 2017, and follow-up was continued until September 2020 or death.

Spanning cysteine to phenylalanine, the CDR3 consists of 14 amino acids. The CDR3 DNA has 42 bases and is translated from base 1. Sequences MDHEN (CDR1) and SYDVKM (CDR2) are obtained from the germline V gene. Trimming at the junction amounts to 4 bases on V and 4 bases on J, and the germline ends lie 11 bases apart. Results and caveats for the whole study, not just this receptor: Recipient TCR diversity fell after transplant, with pathologically expanded clonotypes rising progressively from day 30 to day 180. Just a small fraction of recipient repertoires overlapped with donor repertoires, and more than 95% appeared de novo at the given depth. Broader TCR repertoire diversity after transplant was predicted by Inverse Simpson Index values from donors and from recipients before transplant. The sample size was limited and the cells went unsorted, which meant the CD4 and CD8 repertoire contributions could not be told apart.

TCR beta CDR3 regions were amplified from genomic DNA with the immunoSEQ assay, a bias-controlled multiplex PCR using V- and J-specific primers. A second PCR step added a proprietary barcode and Illumina adapter sequences to the CDR3 amplicons. An Illumina MiSeq instrument was used for sequencing of the CDR3 libraries. The study's own analysis went as follows. Export and quality control were done with immunoSEQ Analyzer 3.0, while downstream analyses used R Bioconductor and Immunarch. Only productive rearrangements within the normalized downsampled data set were used in the calculation of repertoire metrics. In the normalized cohort, a clonotype counted as pathologically expanded if the clonotype was larger than 5 templates. The Inverse Simpson Index was used to measure repertoire diversity. The non-normalized data set was used for CMV-specificity analyses so that all clonotypes could be captured. The source is immuneACCESS, and TCRdb retained only in-frame sequences with V and J called. Part of the clones is not carried over; for the studies checked, unresolved V genes explain less than half of this, and the remainder is unexplained. V and J calls plus clone size are reproduced from that table; the DNA served to infer D and trimming. The table for this sample lists about 10,000 clones; over 85% of them were counted only once. The biggest ten clones account for around 6% of the sample.

In light of the paper, this sample's time point label describes: 100 days after allo-HCT. Blood samples were obtained from recipients approximately 28 days before transplant and at days 30, 100 and 180 after transplant. Nuclei Lysis Solution was used to extract genomic DNA from fresh or cryopreserved unfractionated peripheral blood mononuclear cells. Turning to this clone: The antigen it binds to is not known. No base quality values were provided; no much bigger clone lies one nucleotide off.

The specimen comprised PBMCs, sampled 100 days after allogeneic stem cell transplant. This TCR derives from a male patient in his fifties or sixties who had an allogeneic stem cell transplant from a related donor, so T cells may come from the graft donor. Some clones in this sample may be carry-over from other donors' samples. The sequence joins TRBV28 to TRBJ1-3; TRBD1 is a possible D gene, resting on 5 matching bases. The CDR3 reads as follows: CASSSPGAGNTIYF. The sequenced DNA: TGTGCCAGCAGTTCCCCCGGGGCCGGAAACACCATATATTTT.